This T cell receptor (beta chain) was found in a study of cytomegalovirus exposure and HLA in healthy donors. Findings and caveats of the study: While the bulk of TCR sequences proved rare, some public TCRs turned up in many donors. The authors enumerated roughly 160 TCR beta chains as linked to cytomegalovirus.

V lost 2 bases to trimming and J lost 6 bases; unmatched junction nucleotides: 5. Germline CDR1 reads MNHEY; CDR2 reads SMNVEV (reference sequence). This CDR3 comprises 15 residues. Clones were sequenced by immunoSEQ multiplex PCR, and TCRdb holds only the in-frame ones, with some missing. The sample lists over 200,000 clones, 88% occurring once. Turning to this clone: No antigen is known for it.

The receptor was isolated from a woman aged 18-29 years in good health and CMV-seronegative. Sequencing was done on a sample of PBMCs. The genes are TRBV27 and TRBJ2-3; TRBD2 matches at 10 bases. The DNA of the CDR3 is TGTGCCAGCAGTTTAACCCCTAGCGGGAGTGATACGCAGTATTTT. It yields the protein CASSLTPSGSDTQYF.